Each of the 30 T cell receptor beta chains below was sequenced from the same sample in a study of blood T cell repertoires in COVID-19. The protocol was immunoSEQ multiplex PCR, while the TCRdb copy is restricted to in-frame clones and leaves out a portion. The sample has about 380,000 clones; roughly 86% are singletons. The sample consisted of PBMCs or T cells enriched from blood (not recorded which). Receptor source: a man aged 25 to 40 who had recovered from COVID-19.

This chain joins TRBV20-1 and TRBJ1-5, with D possibly being TRBD1 (5 bases). Germline V gives CDR1 DFQATT, CDR2 SNEGSKA (reference sequence). The V end was cut by 3 bases, the J end by 3 bases, with 12 bases between. The CDR3 loop spans 14 amino acids. The chain's CDR3 is CSASGQGDNQPQHF. In DNA, the CDR3 is TGCAGTGCTAGTGGGCAGGGCGACAATCAGCCCCAGCATTTT.

This rearrangement joins TRBV10-1 to TRBJ2-2; 10 nucleotides agree with TRBD1. Germline V gives CDR1 WNHNN, CDR2 SYGVQD (reference sequence). V lost 6 bases, J lost 1 base, and 17 bases stayed unmatched. This CDR3 comprises 20 residues. The CDR3 sequence: CASSADPGTGALMNTGELFF. The CDR3 bases are TGCGCCAGCAGCGCGGATCCAGGGACAGGGGCCCTCATGAACACCGGGGAGCTGTTTTTT.

This clone showed up just once. The gene calls are TRBV19 and TRBJ1-5, with D tentatively TRBD1 (6 bases). In germline, CDR1 is LNHDA, CDR2 SQIVND (reference sequence). V shed 3 bases and J shed 0 bases, with 12 bases lying between them. The CDR3 spans 16 residues. In nucleotides, the CDR3 is TGTGCCAGTAGTATCCCCCTACAGGGTAGCAATCAGCCCCAGCATTTT. It is translated as CASSIPLQGSNQPQHF.

The V gene is TRBV3-1 (or the pseudogene TRBV3-2), the J gene TRBJ1-6; D is perhaps TRBD1 (6 bases). This CDR3 spans 13 amino acids. Looked up from germline, CDR1 is LGHDT and CDR2 is YNNKEL (reference sequence). Between the trimmed V and J ends, which lost 7 bases and 5 bases, there was a span of 9 bases. CDR3 sequence reads: CASTQGDNSPLHF. Here the CDR3 DNA reads TGTGCCAGCACACAGGGAGATAATTCACCCCTCCACTTT.

V gene TRBV4-3 combines with J gene TRBJ1-5; the match to TRBD1 covers 7 bases. V was pared by 4 bases and J by 6 bases, with 9 bases of the junction left unmatched. From germline, CDR1 is LGHNA and CDR2 YSLEER. This CDR3 comprises 15 residues. The CDR3 sequence is CASSLTAGGGQPQHF. The CDR3 DNA reads TGCGCCAGCAGCCTAACCGCAGGGGGAGGTCAGCCCCAGCATTTT.

Points on this clone: A read error may produce the germline difference seen at one junction end. V is TRBV7-7 and J is TRBJ2-1, with D tentatively TRBD2 (7 bases). Germline V gene sequence: CDR1 SSHAT, CDR2 FNYEAQ (reference sequence). This CDR3 is 15 amino acids long. The CDR3 is CASSLFAGAGNEQFF. The CDR3 DNA follows: TGTGCTAGCAGCTTATTTGCGGGGGCAGGGAATGAGCAGTTCTTC.

The chain carries TRBV27 and TRBJ1-1, with D unclear. V lost 3 bases to trimming and J lost 6 bases, with 14 bases between them. The germline V gene has CDR1 MNHEY and CDR2 SMNVEV (reference sequence). This CDR3 has 14 residues. The CDR3 sequence: CASSFHSVVSEAFF. DNA for the CDR3: TGTGCCAGCAGTTTCCACTCCGTGGTCTCTGAAGCTTTCTTT.

The chain links TRBV29-1 to TRBJ2-7, with D possibly matching TRBD1 (5 bases). Germline CDR1 is SQVTM and CDR2 is ANQGSEA. This CDR3 has 12 amino acids. With 6 bases removed from V and 1 base from J, the gap between germline ends came to 10 bases. The CDR3 sequence is CSVVTASYEQYF. In DNA, the CDR3 is TGCAGCGTGGTGACAGCATCCTACGAGCAGTACTTC.

The chain links TRBV30 to TRBJ1-1; D is unclear. The germline gives CDR1 GTSNPN, CDR2 SVGIG (reference sequence). V shed 4 bases and J shed 7 bases, with 16 bases lying between them. This CDR3 has 13 amino acids. CDR3 coding DNA: TGTGCCTGGAACTCGGGGTTTAGTGATGAAGCTTTCTTT. Amino acids: CAWNSGFSDEAFF.

The rearrangement joins TRBV4-1 to TRBJ1-6, with 8 bases fitting TRBD1. The length of the CDR3 is 16 residues. CDR1 MGHRA and CDR2 YSYEKL come from the germline V gene. V shed 0 bases and J 9 bases; nucleotides not matched to a gene: 7. The CDR3 here is CASSQEGRQGSSPLHF. Written as DNA, the CDR3 is TGCGCCAGCAGCCAAGAAGGTCGACAGGGGAGTTCACCCCTCCACTTT.

This CDR3 is CASSIGQTYTYEQYF. CDR3 nucleotide sequence: TGTGCCAGTAGTATAGGACAGACCTACACCTACGAGCAGTACTTC. This rearrangement joins TRBV19 to TRBJ2-7; weak D call: TRBD1 (5 bases). V was clipped by 1 base and J by 2 bases, with 12 bases between them. Germline V gives CDR1 LNHDA, CDR2 SQIVND (reference sequence). CDR3 length: 15 residues.

The rearrangement links TRBV29-1 to TRBJ1-2; no reliable D call. The germline CDR1 and CDR2 sequences are SQVTM and ANQGSEA. Trimming took off 4 bases at V and 2 bases at J, with 17 bases between the two ends. The CDR3 has 15 residues. The CDR3 region has the DNA TGCAGCGTTGGTATTGTGGCTTCCGCCAACTATGGCTACACCTTC. Translating it yields CSVGIVASANYGYTF.

This rearrangement joins TRBV5-1 to TRBJ2-2; 8 bases fit TRBD2. V lost 4 bases and J lost 6; bases outside the gene matches: 8. The length of the CDR3 is 15 residues. CDR1 SGHRS and CDR2 YFSETQ come from the germline V gene. DNA for the CDR3: TGCGCCAGCAGCCCCAGCGGGGGTAGGGCCGGGGAGCTGTTTTTT. Protein: CASSPSGGRAGELFF.

The chain recombines TRBV18 with TRBJ1-2, with a possible D match to TRBD1 (5 bases). V was shortened by 4 bases and J by 7 bases, with 16 bases between the two germline ends. Germline CDR1 reads KGHSH; CDR2 reads LQKENI. The CDR3 runs to 14 residues. The CDR3 DNA follows: TGTGCCAGCTCACGGGAGGGGCGGTGGAGTGGCTACACCTTC. Amino acids: CASSREGRWSGYTF.

This chain connects TRBV2 to TRBJ2-7; a possible D gene is TRBD1 (6 bases). This CDR3 has 14 amino acids. V lost 3 bases, J lost 3 bases, and 12 bases lay in between. The germline V gene has CDR1 SNHLY and CDR2 FYNNEI. Here the CDR3 reads CASSDWTDSYEQYF. The CDR3 DNA reads as TGTGCCAGCAGTGACTGGACAGACAGCTACGAGCAGTACTTC. Drawing the rest from reference TRBV2 and TRBJ2-7, the complete variable domain is EPEVTQTPSHQVTQMGQEVILRCVPISNHLYFYWYRQILGQKVEFLVSFYNNEISEKSEIFDDQFSVERPDGSNFTLKIRSTKLEDSAMYFCASSDWTDSYEQYFGPGTRLTVT.

V is TRBV5-8 and J is TRBJ2-5; TRBD1 matches 9 bases. The CDR3 is 13 amino acids. Germline V gene data show CDR1 as SGHTS and CDR2 as YDEGEE. The J segment lost 3 bases and the V segment lost 4 bases, leaving 1 base of the junction unmatched. Here the CDR3 DNA reads TGTGCCAGCAGCCGGGACAGGGAAGAGACCCAGTACTTC. Translating it yields CASSRDREETQYF.

This chain joins TRBV7-8 and TRBJ2-3; 12 nucleotides agree with TRBD2. Trimming at V came to 2 bases and at J to 4 bases, leaving 7 bases not matched to a gene. Per germline, CDR1 SGHVS and CDR2 FQNEAQ. This CDR3 contains 17 residues. The DNA for the CDR3 is TGTGCCAGCAGCTTAAAGACTAGCGGGGGCCGCGCAGATACGCAGTATTTT. Encoded protein: CASSLKTSGGRADTQYF.

This sequence joins TRBV7-2 and TRBJ2-3; the D is unclear. Per the germline V gene, CDR1 is SGHTA and CDR2 is FQGNSA. The CDR3 sequence is 13 residues long. V was shortened by 4 bases and J by 5 bases, with 10 bases between the two germline ends. CDR3 sequence: CASSSRPGDTQYF. The CDR3 DNA follows: TGTGCCAGCAGCTCAAGACCGGGAGATACGCAGTATTTT.

This rearrangement joins TRBV7-9 to TRBJ2-7; 7 bases fit TRBD1. Germline V gives CDR1 SEHNR, CDR2 FQNEAQ (reference sequence). J gave up 4 bases and V 2 bases, and 11 bases lay outside the gene matches. The CDR3 totals 16 residues. CDR3 residues: CASSLTNRGARYEQYF. The CDR3 region has the DNA TGTGCCAGCAGCTTAACTAACAGGGGCGCCCGGTACGAGCAGTACTTC.

This chain connects TRBV5-6 to TRBJ2-3, with 7 bases aligning to TRBD1. V trimming: 4 bases; J trimming: 10 bases; junction bases outside the gene matches: 9. Germline V gene lookup returns CDR1 SGHDT and CDR2 YYEEEE. This CDR3 contains 13 residues. CDR3: CASSTGTEFAQYF. DNA of the CDR3: TGTGCCAGCAGCACAGGGACAGAGTTTGCGCAGTATTTT.

This chain joins TRBV5-4 and TRBJ1-5; D gene ambiguous. This CDR3 has 15 residues. V lost 0 bases to trimming and J lost 4 bases, with 11 bases between them. Germline CDR1 is SGHNT and CDR2 is YYREEE (reference sequence). CDR3 in amino acids: CASSLAGSNNQPQHF. DNA for the CDR3: TGTGCCAGCAGCTTGGCCGGGTCCAATAATCAGCCCCAGCATTTT.

V usage is TRBV7-9 and J usage is TRBJ1-1, with D possibly TRBD1 on 6 matching bases. Germline V gene sequence: CDR1 SEHNR, CDR2 FQNEAQ (reference sequence). The V and J ends lost 5 bases and 4 bases respectively, with 29 bases between them. The CDR3 consists of 19 residues. The CDR3 here is CASSPTAGATGTVSTEAFF. In nucleotides, the CDR3 is TGTGCCAGCAGCCCCACTGCAGGGGCCACGGGAACGGTGAGCACTGAAGCTTTCTTT.

A word on this clone: Being one base from a much bigger clone, this may be a read error. The gene calls are TRBV6-5 and TRBJ1-3; D is unclear. V lost 8 bases and J 0 bases, leaving 5 bases between the germline ends. This CDR3 contains 12 residues. Germline V lookup: CDR1 MNHEY, CDR2 SVGAGI. Written as DNA, the CDR3 is TGTGCCAGCCGCGGCTCTGGAAACACCATATATTTT. Residues: CASRGSGNTIYF.

The V call is TRBV19, the J call TRBJ2-1; 12 nucleotides line up with TRBD2. The trim removed 7 bases at V and 1 base at J, leaving 11 bases unmatched. Germline values: CDR1 LNHDA, CDR2 SQIVND (reference sequence). The CDR3 runs 18 residues. Written as DNA, the CDR3 is TGTGCCAGTACCGAGACTAGCGGGGGCCCCAGATCCTACAATGAGCAGTTCTTC. Residues: CASTETSGGPRSYNEQFF. Looking up the rest from reference TRBV19 and TRBJ2-1 gives the full variable domain: DGGITQSPKYLFRKEGQNVTLSCEQNLNHDAMYWYRQDPGQGLRLIYYSQIVNDFQKGDIAEGYSVSREKKESFPLTVTSAQKNPTAFYLCASTETSGGPRSYNEQFFGPGTRLTVL.

The chain is built from TRBV9 and TRBJ2-3, with 9 positions matching TRBD2. CDR3 length: 16 residues. Germline-derived CDR1 and CDR2 are SGDLS and YYNGEE. J was trimmed by 0 bases and V by 7 bases; bases with no gene match: 9. The CDR3 sequence: CASRGDAGGSTDTQYF. The DNA of the CDR3 is TGTGCCAGCCGAGGTGACGCGGGGGGGAGCACAGATACGCAGTATTTT.

The CDR3 DNA reads TGTGCCAGCAGCGGTACCCCCGGGACAGGGATCTACGAGCAGTACTTC. It yields the protein CASSGTPGTGIYEQYF. The chain combines TRBV7-9 with TRBJ2-7; 9 bases line up with TRBD1. Germline-derived CDR1 and CDR2 are SEHNR and FQNEAQ (reference sequence). V lost 5 bases and J lost 3; bases outside the gene matches: 11. This CDR3 spans 16 amino acids.

This clone was recorded only once. J is TRBJ1-6 and V is TRBV28; a possible D gene is TRBD1 (5 bases). CDR3 size: 15 residues. Germline V gene sequence: CDR1 MDHEN, CDR2 SYDVKM. V was pared by 4 bases and J by 7 bases, with 14 bases between. The CDR3 region is CASSSIDRPNSPLHF. The CDR3 bases are TGTGCCAGCAGTTCCATTGACAGACCAAATTCACCCCTCCACTTT.

CDR3 sequence (DNA): TGTGCCAGCAGCTTAGGACTATCAGCGCAAGAGACCCAGTACTTC. As protein: CASSLGLSAQETQYF. J is TRBJ2-5 and V is TRBV7-6; possibly TRBD2 for D (5 bases). Trimming took off 1 base at V and 2 bases at J, with 11 bases between the two ends. The CDR3 has 15 residues. From germline, CDR1 is SGHVS and CDR2 FNYEAQ.

V gene TRBV19 combines with J gene TRBJ2-1; D unclear. The CDR3 extends over 13 amino acids. With 3 bases removed from V and 4 bases from J, the gap between germline ends came to 7 bases. Germline CDR1 reads LNHDA; CDR2 reads SQIVND (reference sequence). The CDR3, as DNA: TGTGCCAGTAGTATCCTTCAGTACAATGAGCAGTTCTTC. It specifies CASSILQYNEQFF. Variable domain in full (rest from reference TRBV19 and TRBJ2-1): DGGITQSPKYLFRKEGQNVTLSCEQNLNHDAMYWYRQDPGQGLRLIYYSQIVNDFQKGDIAEGYSVSREKKESFPLTVTSAQKNPTAFYLCASSILQYNEQFFGPGTRLTVL.

The rearrangement uses TRBV29-1 and TRBJ2-1; no clear D gene. The CDR3 spans 12 residues. Trimming took off 4 bases at V and 5 bases at J, with 9 bases between the two ends. Germline V lookup: CDR1 SQVTM, CDR2 ANQGSEA. CDR3 DNA sequence: TGCAGCGTTGGTTTCAGAAACAATGAGCAGTTCTTC. It translates to CSVGFRNNEQFF.